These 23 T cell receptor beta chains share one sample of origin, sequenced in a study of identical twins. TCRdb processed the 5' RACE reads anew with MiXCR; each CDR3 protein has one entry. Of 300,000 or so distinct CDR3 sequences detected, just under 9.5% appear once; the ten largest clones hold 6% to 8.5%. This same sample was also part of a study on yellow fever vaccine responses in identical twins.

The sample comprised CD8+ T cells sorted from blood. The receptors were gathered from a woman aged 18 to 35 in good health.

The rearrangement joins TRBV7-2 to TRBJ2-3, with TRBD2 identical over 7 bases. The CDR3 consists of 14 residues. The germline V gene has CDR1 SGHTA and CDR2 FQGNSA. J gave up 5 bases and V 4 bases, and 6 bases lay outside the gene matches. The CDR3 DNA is TGTGCCAGCAGCTCAGGACTAGGTTTAGATACGCAGTATTTT. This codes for CASSSGLGLDTQYF.

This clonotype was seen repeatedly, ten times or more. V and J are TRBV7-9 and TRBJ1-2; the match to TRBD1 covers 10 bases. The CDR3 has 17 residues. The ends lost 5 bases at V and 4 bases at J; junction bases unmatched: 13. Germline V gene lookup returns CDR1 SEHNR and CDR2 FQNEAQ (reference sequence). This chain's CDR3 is CASSRPLGQGLVYGYTF. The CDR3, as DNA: TGTGCCAGCAGCCGTCCTCTGGGACAGGGGTTAGTCTATGGCTACACCTTC.

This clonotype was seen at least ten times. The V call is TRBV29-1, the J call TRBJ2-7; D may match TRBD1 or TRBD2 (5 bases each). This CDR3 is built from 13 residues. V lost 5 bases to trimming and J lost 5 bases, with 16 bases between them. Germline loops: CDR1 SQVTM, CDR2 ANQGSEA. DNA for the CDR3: TGCAGCGTTAGGGACGCCGTGCGGGACGAGCAGTACTTC. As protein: CSVRDAVRDEQYF.

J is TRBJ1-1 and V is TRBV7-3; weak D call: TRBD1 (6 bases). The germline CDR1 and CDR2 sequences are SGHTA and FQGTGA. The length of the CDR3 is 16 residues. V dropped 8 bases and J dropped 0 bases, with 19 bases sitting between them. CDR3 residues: CASSISGTPMNTEAFF. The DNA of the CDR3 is TGTGCCAGCTCAATATCAGGGACACCTATGAACACTGAAGCTTTCTTT.

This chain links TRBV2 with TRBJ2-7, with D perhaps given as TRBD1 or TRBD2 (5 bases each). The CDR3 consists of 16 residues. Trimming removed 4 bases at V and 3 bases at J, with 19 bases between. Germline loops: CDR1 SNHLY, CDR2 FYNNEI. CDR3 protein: CASSVTPKGDLYEQYF. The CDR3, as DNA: TGTGCCAGCAGTGTAACGCCGAAAGGGGACCTCTACGAGCAGTACTTC.

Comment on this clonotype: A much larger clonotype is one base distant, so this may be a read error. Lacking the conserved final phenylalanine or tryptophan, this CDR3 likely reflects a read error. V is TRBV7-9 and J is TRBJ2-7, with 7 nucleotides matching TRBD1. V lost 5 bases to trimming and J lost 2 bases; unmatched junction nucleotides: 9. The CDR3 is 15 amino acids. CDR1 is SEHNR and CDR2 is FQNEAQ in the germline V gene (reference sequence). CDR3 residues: CASSPGDRRPYEQYL. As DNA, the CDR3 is TGTGCCAGCAGCCCCGGGGACAGAAGACCCTACGAGCAGTACCTC.

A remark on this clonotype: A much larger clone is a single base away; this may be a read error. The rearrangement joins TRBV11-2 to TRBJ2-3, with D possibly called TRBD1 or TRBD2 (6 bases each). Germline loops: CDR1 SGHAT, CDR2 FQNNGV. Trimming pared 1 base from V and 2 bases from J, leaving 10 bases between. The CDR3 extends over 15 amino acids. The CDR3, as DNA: TGTGCCAGCAGCTTAGTGGGGGGACACACAGATACGCAGTATTTT. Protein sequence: CASSLVGGHTDTQYF. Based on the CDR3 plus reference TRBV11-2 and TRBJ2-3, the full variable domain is EAGVAQSPRYKIIEKRQSVAFWCNPISGHATLYWYQQILGQGPKLLIQFQNNGVVDDSQLPKDRFSAERLKGVDSTLKIQPAKLEDSAVYLCASSLVGGHTDTQYFGPGTRLTVL.

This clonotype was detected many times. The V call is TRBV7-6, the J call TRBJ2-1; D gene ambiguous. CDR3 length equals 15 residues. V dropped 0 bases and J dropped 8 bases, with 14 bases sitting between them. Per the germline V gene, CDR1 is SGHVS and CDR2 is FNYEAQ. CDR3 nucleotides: TGTGCCAGCAGCTTAGCGGGGTCAGTCTCCGATGAGCAGTTCTTC. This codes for CASSLAGSVSDEQFF. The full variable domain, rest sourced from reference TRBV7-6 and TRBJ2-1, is GAGVSQSPRYKVTKRGQDVALRCDPISGHVSLYWYRQALGQGPEFLTYFNYEAQQDKSGLPNDRFSAERPEGSISTLTIQRTEQRDSAMYRCASSLAGSVSDEQFFGPGTRLTVL.

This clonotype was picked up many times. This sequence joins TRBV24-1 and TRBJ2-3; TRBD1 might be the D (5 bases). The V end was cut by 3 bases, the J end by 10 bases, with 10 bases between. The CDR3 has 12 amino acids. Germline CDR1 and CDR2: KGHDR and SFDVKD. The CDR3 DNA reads TGTGCCACCAGTGATATGGACAAGGCGCAGTATTTT. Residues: CATSDMDKAQYF.

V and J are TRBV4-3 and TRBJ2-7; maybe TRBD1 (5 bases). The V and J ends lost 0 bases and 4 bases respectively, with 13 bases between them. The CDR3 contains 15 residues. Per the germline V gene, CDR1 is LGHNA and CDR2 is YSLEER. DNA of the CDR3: TGCGCCAGCAGCCAAGATCGAGACAGAATATACGAGCAGTACTTC. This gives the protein CASSQDRDRIYEQYF.

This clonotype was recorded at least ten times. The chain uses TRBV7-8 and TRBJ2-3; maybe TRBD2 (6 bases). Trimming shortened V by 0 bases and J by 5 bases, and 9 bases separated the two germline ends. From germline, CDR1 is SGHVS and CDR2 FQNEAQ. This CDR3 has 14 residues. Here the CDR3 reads CASSLAGRGDTQYF. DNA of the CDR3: TGTGCCAGCAGCTTAGCCGGGCGGGGAGATACGCAGTATTTT.

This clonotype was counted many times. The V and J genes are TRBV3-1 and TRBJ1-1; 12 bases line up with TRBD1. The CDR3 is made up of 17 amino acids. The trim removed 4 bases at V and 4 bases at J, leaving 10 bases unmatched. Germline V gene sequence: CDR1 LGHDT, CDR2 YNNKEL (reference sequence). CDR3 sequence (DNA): TGTGCCAGCAGCCGCCCGGGACAGGGGGCGCGAGGCACTGAAGCTTTCTTT. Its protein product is CASSRPGQGARGTEAFF.

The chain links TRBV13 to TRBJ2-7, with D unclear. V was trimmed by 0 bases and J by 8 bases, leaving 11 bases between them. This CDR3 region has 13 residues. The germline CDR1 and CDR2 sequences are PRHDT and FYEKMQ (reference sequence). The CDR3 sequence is CASSLGRRAKQYF. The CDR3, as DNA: TGTGCCAGCAGCTTAGGCCGCCGAGCCAAGCAGTACTTC. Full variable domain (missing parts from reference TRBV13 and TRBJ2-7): AAGVIQSPRHLIKEKRETATLKCYPIPRHDTVYWYQQGPGQDPQFLISFYEKMQSDKGSIPDRFSAQQFSDYHSELNMSSLELGDSALYFCASSLGRRAKQYFGPGTRLTVT.

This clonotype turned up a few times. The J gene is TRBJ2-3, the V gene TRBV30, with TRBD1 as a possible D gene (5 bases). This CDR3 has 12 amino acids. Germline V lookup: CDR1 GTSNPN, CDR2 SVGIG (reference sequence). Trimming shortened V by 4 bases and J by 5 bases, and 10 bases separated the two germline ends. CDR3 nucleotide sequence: TGTGCCTGGATCCAGGGTGGAGATACGCAGTATTTT. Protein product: CAWIQGGDTQYF. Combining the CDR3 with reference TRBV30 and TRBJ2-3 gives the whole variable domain SQTIHQWPATLVQPVGSPLSLECTVEGTSNPNLYWYRQAAGRGLQLLFYSVGIGQISSEVPQNLSASRPQDRQFILSSKKLLLSDSGFYLCAWIQGGDTQYFGPGTRLTVL.

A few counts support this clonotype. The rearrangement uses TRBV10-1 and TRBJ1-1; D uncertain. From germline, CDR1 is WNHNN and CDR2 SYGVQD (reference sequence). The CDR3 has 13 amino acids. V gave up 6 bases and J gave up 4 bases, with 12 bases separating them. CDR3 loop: CASSEDRITEAFF. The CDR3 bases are TGCGCCAGCAGCGAAGATAGGATCACTGAAGCTTTCTTT.

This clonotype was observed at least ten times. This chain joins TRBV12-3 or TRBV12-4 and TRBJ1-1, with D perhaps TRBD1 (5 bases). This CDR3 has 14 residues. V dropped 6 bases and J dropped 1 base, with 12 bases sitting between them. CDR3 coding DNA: TGTGCCAGCAGCAAAGCCGGGACGAACACTGAAGCTTTCTTT. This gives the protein CASSKAGTNTEAFF.

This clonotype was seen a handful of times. The CDR3 region is CAWSAEDRANYEQYF. For the CDR3, the DNA is TGTGCCTGGAGTGCCGAGGACAGGGCAAACTACGAGCAGTACTTC. V is TRBV30 and J is TRBJ2-7, with 8 bases matching TRBD1. The CDR3 is made up of 15 amino acids. J lost 3 bases, V lost 1 base, and 8 bases had no gene match. Germline-derived CDR1 and CDR2 are GTSNPN and SVGIG (reference sequence).

In DNA, the CDR3 is TGTGCCAGCTCTCCTACCGGGACTAGTTCTTATGAGCAGTTCTTC. Translation: CASSPTGTSSYEQFF. This chain links TRBV18 with TRBJ2-1, with 8 bases identical to TRBD2. Germline V gene lookup returns CDR1 KGHSH and CDR2 LQKENI. V lost 6 bases, J lost 8 bases, and 12 bases stayed unmatched. This CDR3 has 15 amino acids.

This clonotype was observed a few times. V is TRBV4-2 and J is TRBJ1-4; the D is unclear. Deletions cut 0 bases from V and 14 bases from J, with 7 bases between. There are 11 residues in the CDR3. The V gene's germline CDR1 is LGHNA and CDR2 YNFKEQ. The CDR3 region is CASSQEESLFF. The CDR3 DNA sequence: TGTGCCAGCAGCCAAGAGGAAAGTCTGTTTTTT.

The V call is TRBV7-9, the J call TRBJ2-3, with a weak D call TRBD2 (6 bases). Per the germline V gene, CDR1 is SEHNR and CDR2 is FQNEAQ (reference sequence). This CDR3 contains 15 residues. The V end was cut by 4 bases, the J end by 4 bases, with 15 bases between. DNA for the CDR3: TGTGCCAGCAGCTCTGACCCGGGAGTCTCAGATACGCAGTATTTT. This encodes CASSSDPGVSDTQYF.

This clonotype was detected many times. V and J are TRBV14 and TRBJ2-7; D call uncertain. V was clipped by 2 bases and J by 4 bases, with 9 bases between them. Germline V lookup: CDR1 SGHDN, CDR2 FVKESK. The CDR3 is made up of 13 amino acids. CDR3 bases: TGTGCCAGCAGCCAATTTTTAGGATACGAGCAGTACTTC. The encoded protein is CASSQFLGYEQYF. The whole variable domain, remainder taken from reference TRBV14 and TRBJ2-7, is EAGVTQFPSHSVIEKGQTVTLRCDPISGHDNLYWYRRVMGKEIKFLLHFVKESKQDESGMPNNRFLAERTGGTYSTLKVQPAELEDSGVYFCASSQFLGYEQYFGPGTRLTVT.

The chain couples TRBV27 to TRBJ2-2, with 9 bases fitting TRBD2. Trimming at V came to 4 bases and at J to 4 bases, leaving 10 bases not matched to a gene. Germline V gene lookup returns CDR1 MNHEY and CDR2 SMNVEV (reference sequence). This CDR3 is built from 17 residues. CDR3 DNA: TGTGCCAGCAGTTCAGCTAGCGGGGTTCGGGGCACCGGGGAGCTGTTTTTT. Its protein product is CASSSASGVRGTGELFF.

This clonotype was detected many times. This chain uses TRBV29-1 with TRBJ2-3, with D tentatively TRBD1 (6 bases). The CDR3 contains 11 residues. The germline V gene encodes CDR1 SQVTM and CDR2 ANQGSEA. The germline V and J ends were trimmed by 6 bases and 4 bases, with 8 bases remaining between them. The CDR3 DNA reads TGCAGCGTGGACAGCTCAGATACGCAGTATTTT. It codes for CSVDSSDTQYF.